Described below is a single TCR beta chain sequence and its context. Its antigen remains unknown. Germline CDR1 is LNHDA and CDR2 is SQIVND (reference sequence). The CDR3 contains 14 residues. The V end was cut by 6 bases, the J end by 8 bases, with 19 bases between. Described time point: after dendritic cell vaccination, including at tumor progression/relapse. This sample was included in a study of glioma-infiltrating T cells after dendritic cell vaccination. Study-wide context: Patients received three intradermal dendritic cell vaccine injections at biweekly intervals. General study points: No direct clonality-survival link was found; a diverse polyclonal response may matter. Only a small number of patients had complete blood and tumor samples.

The immunoSEQ assay amplified TCRB CDR3 from up to roughly 2 ug DNA. Measured with immunoSEQ multiplex PCR; TCRdb has only the in-frame clones, and not every one. This table holds approximately 99,000 clones, over 80% found once. The sample here was blood, taken after dendritic cell vaccination. The TCR comes from a human donor with glioblastoma. The chain is built from TRBV19 and TRBJ1-2, with D perhaps matching TRBD1 (5 bases). CDR3 DNA: TGTGCCAGTAGGAGGACACTTAACTATGGGGGCTACACCTTC. It encodes CASRRTLNYGGYTF.